These 7 T cell receptor beta chains came from one sample sequenced in a study of T cell changes during pregnancy in multiple sclerosis. Some clones are missing from TCRdb's copy, which holds only in-frame ones; the method was immunoSEQ multiplex PCR. The sample has tens of thousands of clones; around 93% are singletons. Sequencing was performed on CD4+ T cells from peripheral blood mononuclear cells, taken in the first trimester of pregnancy. Every receptor here comes from a female donor with multiple sclerosis, enrolled in a pregnancy study.

The chain's CDR3 is CASSLVVGAASTDTQYF. For the CDR3, the DNA is TGTGCCAGCAGCTTAGTAGTGGGGGCCGCTAGCACAGATACGCAGTATTTT. The chain couples TRBV7-2 to TRBJ2-3, with D possibly TRBD1 on 6 matching bases. The CDR3 runs 17 residues. V lost 1 base and J 0 bases, leaving 14 bases between the germline ends. The germline V gene encodes CDR1 SGHTA and CDR2 FQGNSA.

The genes are TRBV2 and TRBJ2-3; perhaps TRBD2 as D (5 bases). The V end was cut by 7 bases, the J end by 0 bases, with 11 bases between. Germline V gene sequence: CDR1 SNHLY, CDR2 FYNNEI. This CDR3 is built from 14 residues. In nucleotides, the CDR3 is TGTGCCAGCATCCTAGCAGGCAGCACAGATACGCAGTATTTT. It is translated as CASILAGSTDTQYF.

V usage is TRBV7-9 and J usage is TRBJ1-3; 7 bases agree with TRBD1. Trimming took 0 bases from V and 2 from J; bases not matched to a gene: 1. Germline V gene lookup returns CDR1 SEHNR and CDR2 FQNEAQ (reference sequence). This CDR3 has 15 residues. Written as DNA, the CDR3 is TGTGCCAGCAGCTTAGCAGGGGGCACTGGAAACACCATATATTTT. Its translation is CASSLAGGTGNTIYF.

CDR3 bases: TGTGCCAGCAGCTTCAACCAAGAGACCCAGTACTTC. As protein: CASSFNQETQYF. The V and J genes are TRBV5-8 and TRBJ2-5, with no clear D. The V end was cut by 2 bases, the J end by 0 bases, with 2 bases between. This CDR3 has 12 residues. In germline, CDR1 is SGHTS, CDR2 YDEGEE.

CDR3 in amino acids: CASTLSGGAVKEQYF. The CDR3 DNA sequence: TGTGCCAGCACCCTAAGCGGGGGGGCGGTAAAAGAGCAGTACTTC. The genes are TRBV28 and TRBJ2-7; 10 bases are shared with TRBD2. CDR1 is MDHEN, CDR2 SYDVKM, per germline. Trimming removed 7 bases from V and 7 bases from J; junction bases left unmatched: 13. CDR3 length: 15 residues.

Notes on this clone: The same CDR3 arises from other DNA sequences in this sample as well. V usage is TRBV5-1 and J usage is TRBJ2-2; TRBD2 is a possible D gene (5 bases). V lost 0 bases and J lost 5, with 8 bases in between. CDR3 size: 14 residues. Germline V CDR1 and CDR2: SGHRS, YFSETQ. The CDR3 region is CASSLAGGTGELFF. The DNA for the CDR3 is TGCGCCAGCAGCTTGGCCGGCGGGACCGGGGAGCTGTTTTTT.

This chain uses TRBV19 with TRBJ2-1, with D possibly matching TRBD1 (5 bases). The germline V gene has CDR1 LNHDA and CDR2 SQIVND (reference sequence). The CDR3 spans 13 residues. V was cut by 7 bases and J by 7 bases, with 14 bases left in between. The DNA of the CDR3 is TGTGCCAGTAAAGTCCAGGGTGGAAATGAGCAGTTCTTC. This encodes CASKVQGGNEQFF.